This T cell receptor beta chain derives from a study of OX40 agonist ivuxolimab in advanced cancers. Turning to the study itself: Patients with hepatocellular carcinoma, melanoma, renal cell or head and neck cancer made up the dose-escalation patients. Findings and caveats of the study: On average, a greater number of expanded clones characterised CD8+ T cells relative to CD4+.

In regard to this clone: Its target is unknown.

TCRdb's copy holds only in-frame clones and misses some; the assay was immunoSEQ multiplex PCR. The table records 30,000 to 45,000 clones, roughly nine tenths of them present only once. Sequenced material: CD4+ or CD8+ T cells sorted from blood, taken in a trial of the OX40 agonist ivuxolimab. This sequence was found in an adult with an advanced solid tumor such as melanoma, head and neck, liver or kidney cancer.

The CDR3 is CASSVSPGATNEKLFF. CDR3 sequence (DNA): TGTGCCAGCAGCGTATCACCGGGTGCAACTAATGAAAAACTGTTTTTT. The J gene is TRBJ1-4, the V gene TRBV9; D remains unclear. V was clipped by 1 base and J by 0 bases, with 10 bases between them. CDR1 SGDLS and CDR2 YYNGEE come from the germline V gene. The CDR3 sequence is 16 residues long.